The entry below describes one T cell receptor beta chain. Antigen unknown. This CDR3 contains 14 residues. CDR1 is MGHRA and CDR2 is YSYEKL in the germline V gene. V lost 4 bases and J lost 8, with 17 bases in between. The data are from a study of T cell repertoires in cytomegalovirus infection. About the study: The public TCR beta signatures pointed to both CMV infection and matching HLA type. Study findings and constraints: HLA-C-restricted, CMV-specific TCR beta clonotypes were dominant ex vivo.

A single record per CDR3 protein comes from TCRdb applying MiXCR to the reads. In the table there are about 600,000 distinct CDR3 sequences, 20% to 25% of which are singletons. The chain is built from TRBV4-1 and TRBJ1-2; D not certain. Sequencing input: CD8+ T cells from PBMCs. This TCR came from a human donor in good health (CMV status not recorded). Some clones in this sample may be carry-over from other donors' samples. The CDR3 DNA sequence: TGCGCCAGCAGCCCCCAAAAGCCCAAGGGCGGCTACACCTTC. This encodes CASSPQKPKGGYTF.